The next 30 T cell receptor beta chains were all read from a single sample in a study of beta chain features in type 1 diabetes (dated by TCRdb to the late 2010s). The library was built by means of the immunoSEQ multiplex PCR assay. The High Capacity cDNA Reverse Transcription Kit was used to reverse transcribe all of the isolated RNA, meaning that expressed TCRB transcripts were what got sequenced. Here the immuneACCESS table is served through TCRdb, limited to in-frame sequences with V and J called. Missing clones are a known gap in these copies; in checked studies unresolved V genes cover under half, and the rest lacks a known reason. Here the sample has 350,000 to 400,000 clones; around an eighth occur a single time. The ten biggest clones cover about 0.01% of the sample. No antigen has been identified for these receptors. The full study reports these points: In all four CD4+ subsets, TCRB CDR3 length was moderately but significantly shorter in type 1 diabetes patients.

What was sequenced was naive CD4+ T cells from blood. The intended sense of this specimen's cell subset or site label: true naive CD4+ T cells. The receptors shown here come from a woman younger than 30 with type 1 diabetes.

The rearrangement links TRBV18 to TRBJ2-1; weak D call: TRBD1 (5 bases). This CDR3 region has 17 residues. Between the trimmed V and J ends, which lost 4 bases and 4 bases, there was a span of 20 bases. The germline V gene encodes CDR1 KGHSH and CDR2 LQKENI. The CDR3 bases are TGTGCCAGCTCACAGTCAAGGGCACAGGTTGGGTACAATGAGCAGTTCTTC. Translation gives CASSQSRAQVGYNEQFF. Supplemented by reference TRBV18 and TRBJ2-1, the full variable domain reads NAGVMQNPRHLVRRRGQEARLRCSPMKGHSHVYWYRQLPEEGLKFMVYLQKENIIDESGMPKERFSAEFPKEGPSILRIQQVVRGDSAAYFCASSQSRAQVGYNEQFFGPGTRLTVL.

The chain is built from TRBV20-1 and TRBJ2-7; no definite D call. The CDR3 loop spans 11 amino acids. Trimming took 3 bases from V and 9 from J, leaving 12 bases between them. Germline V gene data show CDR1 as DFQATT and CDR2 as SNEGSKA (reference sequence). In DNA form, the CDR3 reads TGCAGTGCTAGGGCGCATCAGGCGCAGTACTTC. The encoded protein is CSARAHQAQYF.

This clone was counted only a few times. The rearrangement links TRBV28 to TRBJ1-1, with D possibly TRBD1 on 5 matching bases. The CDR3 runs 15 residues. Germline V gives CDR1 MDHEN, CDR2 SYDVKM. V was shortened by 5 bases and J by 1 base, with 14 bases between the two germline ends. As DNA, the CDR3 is TGTGCCAGCAGTCCCCTCGGCAGGGCGAACACTGAAGCTTTCTTT. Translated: CASSPLGRANTEAFF.

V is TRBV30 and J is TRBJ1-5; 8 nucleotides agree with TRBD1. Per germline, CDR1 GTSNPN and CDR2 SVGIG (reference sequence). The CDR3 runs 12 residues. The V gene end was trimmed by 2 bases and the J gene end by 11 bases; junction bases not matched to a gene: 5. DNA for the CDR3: TGTGCCTGGAGTCCAGGGGGCGGTACCCAGCATTTT. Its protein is CAWSPGGGTQHF. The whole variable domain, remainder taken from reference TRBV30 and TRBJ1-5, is SQTIHQWPATLVQPVGSPLSLECTVEGTSNPNLYWYRQAAGRGLQLLFYSVGIGQISSEVPQNLSASRPQDRQFILSSKKLLLSDSGFYLCAWSPGGGTQHFGDGTRLSIL.

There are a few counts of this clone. CDR3 region: CASSQDMTGGHQPQHF. CDR3 DNA: TGCGCCAGCAGCCAAGATATGACAGGGGGCCATCAGCCCCAGCATTTT. The chain combines TRBV4-3 with TRBJ1-5; 10 bases align to TRBD1. Germline V CDR1 and CDR2: LGHNA, YSLEER. This CDR3 spans 16 amino acids. V dropped 0 bases and J dropped 5; count of bases not matched to a gene: 4.

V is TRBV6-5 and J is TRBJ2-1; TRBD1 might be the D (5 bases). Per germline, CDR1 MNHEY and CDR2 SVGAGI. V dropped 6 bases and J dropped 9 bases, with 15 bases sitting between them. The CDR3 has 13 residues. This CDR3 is CASRQQGSGEQFF. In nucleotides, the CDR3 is TGTGCCAGCAGGCAGCAGGGTTCGGGTGAGCAGTTCTTC.

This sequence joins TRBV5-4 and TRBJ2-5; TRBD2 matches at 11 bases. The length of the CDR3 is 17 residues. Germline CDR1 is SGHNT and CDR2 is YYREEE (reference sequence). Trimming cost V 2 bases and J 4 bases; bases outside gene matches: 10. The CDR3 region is CASSFGSGGAAGETQYF. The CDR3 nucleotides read TGTGCCAGCAGCTTTGGTAGCGGGGGGGCCGCGGGAGAGACCCAGTACTTC.

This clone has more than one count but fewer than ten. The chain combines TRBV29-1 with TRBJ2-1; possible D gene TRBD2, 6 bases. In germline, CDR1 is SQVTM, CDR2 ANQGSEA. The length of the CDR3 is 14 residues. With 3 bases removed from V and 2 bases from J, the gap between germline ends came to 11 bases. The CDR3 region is CSVDRPGAYNEQFF. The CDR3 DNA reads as TGCAGCGTTGATCGGCCGGGAGCCTACAATGAGCAGTTCTTC.

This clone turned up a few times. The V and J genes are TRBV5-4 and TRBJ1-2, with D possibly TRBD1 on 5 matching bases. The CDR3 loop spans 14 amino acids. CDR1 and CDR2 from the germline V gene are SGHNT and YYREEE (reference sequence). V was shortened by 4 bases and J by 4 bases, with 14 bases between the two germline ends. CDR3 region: CASSPAETAYGYTF. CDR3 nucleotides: TGTGCCAGCAGCCCCGCGGAGACAGCCTATGGCTACACCTTC.

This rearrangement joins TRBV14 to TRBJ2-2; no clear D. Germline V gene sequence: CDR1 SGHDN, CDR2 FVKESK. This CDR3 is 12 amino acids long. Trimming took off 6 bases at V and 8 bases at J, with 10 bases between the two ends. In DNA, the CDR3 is TGTGCCAGCAGTCGAACTTGGGGGGAGCTGTTTTTT. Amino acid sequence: CASSRTWGELFF. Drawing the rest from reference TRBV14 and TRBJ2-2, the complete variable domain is EAGVTQFPSHSVIEKGQTVTLRCDPISGHDNLYWYRRVMGKEIKFLLHFVKESKQDESGMPNNRFLAERTGGTYSTLKVQPAELEDSGVYFCASSRTWGELFFGEGSRLTVL.

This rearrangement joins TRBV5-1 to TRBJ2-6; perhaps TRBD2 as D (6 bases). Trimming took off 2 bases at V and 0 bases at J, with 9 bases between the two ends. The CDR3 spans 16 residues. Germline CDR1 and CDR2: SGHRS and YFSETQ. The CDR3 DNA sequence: TGCGCCAGCAGCTTCGCGGGGAGCTCTGGGGCCAACGTCCTGACTTTC. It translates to CASSFAGSSGANVLTF.

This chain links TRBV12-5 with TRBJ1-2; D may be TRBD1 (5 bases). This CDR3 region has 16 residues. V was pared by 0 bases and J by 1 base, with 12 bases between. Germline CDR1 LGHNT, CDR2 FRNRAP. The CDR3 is CASGLVAGPHNYGYTF. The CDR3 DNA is TGTGCTAGTGGTTTGGTAGCGGGACCGCATAACTATGGCTACACCTTC.

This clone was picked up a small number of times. The CDR3 here is CASSFPGTSVNEQFF. The DNA for the CDR3 is TGTGCCAGCAGCTTCCCCGGGACTAGCGTCAATGAGCAGTTCTTC. This chain uses TRBV11-2 with TRBJ2-1, with 10 nucleotides matching TRBD2. J was trimmed by 6 bases and V by 3 bases; bases with no gene match: 5. The CDR3 is 15 amino acids. From germline, CDR1 is SGHAT and CDR2 FQNNGV.

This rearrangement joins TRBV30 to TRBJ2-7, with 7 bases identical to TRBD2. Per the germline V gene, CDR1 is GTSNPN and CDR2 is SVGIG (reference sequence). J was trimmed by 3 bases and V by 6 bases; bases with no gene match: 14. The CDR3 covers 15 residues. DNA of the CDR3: TGTGCCTGTTCGTTCGACGTAGCGGGCGACTACGAGCAGTACTTC. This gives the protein CACSFDVAGDYEQYF. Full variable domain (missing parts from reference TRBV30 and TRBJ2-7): SQTIHQWPATLVQPVGSPLSLECTVEGTSNPNLYWYRQAAGRGLQLLFYSVGIGQISSEVPQNLSASRPQDRQFILSSKKLLLSDSGFYLCACSFDVAGDYEQYFGPGTRLTVT.

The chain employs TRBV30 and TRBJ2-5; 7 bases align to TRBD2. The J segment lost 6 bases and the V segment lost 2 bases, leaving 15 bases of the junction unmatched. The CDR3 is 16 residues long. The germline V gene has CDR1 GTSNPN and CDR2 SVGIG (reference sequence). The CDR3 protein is CAWSPFAGAIQQTQYF. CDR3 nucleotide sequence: TGTGCCTGGAGTCCCTTCGCGGGAGCCATTCAGCAGACCCAGTACTTC.

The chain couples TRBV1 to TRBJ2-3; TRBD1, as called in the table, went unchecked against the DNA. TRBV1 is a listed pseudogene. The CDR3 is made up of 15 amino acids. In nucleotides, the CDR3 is TGCACCAGCGGAGCCGGGACAGCAGACACAGATACGCAGTATTTT. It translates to CTSGAGTADTDTQYF.

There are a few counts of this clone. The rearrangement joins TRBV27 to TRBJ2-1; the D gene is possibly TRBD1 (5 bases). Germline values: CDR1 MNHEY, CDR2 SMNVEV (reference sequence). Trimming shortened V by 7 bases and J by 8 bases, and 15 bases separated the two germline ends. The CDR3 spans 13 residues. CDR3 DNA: TGTGCCAGCACCCCGGCAGGGTTCGATGAGCAGTTCTTC. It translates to CASTPAGFDEQFF.

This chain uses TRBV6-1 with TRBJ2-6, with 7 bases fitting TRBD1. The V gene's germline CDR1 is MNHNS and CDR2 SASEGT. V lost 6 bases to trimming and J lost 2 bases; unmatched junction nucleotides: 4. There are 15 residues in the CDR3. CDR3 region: CASSEQGTGANVLTF. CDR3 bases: TGTGCCAGCAGCGAACAGGGGACTGGGGCCAACGTCCTGACTTTC.

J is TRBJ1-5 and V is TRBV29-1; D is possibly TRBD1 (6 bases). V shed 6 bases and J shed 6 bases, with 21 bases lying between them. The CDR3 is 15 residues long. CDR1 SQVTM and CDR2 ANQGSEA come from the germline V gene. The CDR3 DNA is TGCAGCGTGATTCTAACTGCCAGGGGTAGTCAGCCCCAGCATTTT. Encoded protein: CSVILTARGSQPQHF. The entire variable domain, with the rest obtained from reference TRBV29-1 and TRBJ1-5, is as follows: SAVISQKPSRDICQRGTSLTIQCQVDSQVTMMFWYRQQPGQSLTLIATANQGSEATYESGFVIDKFPISRPNLTFSTLTVSNMSPEDSSIYLCSVILTARGSQPQHFGDGTRLSIL.

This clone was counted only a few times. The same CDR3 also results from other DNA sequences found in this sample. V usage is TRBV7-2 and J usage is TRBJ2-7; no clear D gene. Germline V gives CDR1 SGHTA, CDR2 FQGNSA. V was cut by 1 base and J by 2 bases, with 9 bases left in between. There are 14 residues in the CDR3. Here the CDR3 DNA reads TGTGCCAGCAGCTTAGGCCAGGCCGCCTACGAGCAGTACTTC. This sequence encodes CASSLGQAAYEQYF. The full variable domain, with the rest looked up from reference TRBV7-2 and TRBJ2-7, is GAGVSQSPSNKVTEKGKDVELRCDPISGHTALYWYRQSLGQGLEFLIYFQGNSAPDKSGLPSDRFSAERTGGSVSTLTIQRTQQEDSAVYLCASSLGQAAYEQYFGPGTRLTVT.

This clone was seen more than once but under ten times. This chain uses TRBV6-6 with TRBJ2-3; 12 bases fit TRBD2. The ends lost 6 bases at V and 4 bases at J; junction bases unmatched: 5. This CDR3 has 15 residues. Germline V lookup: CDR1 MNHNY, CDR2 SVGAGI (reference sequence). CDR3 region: CASRKLAGGPDTQYF. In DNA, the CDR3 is TGTGCCAGCAGGAAACTAGCGGGGGGTCCAGATACGCAGTATTTT.

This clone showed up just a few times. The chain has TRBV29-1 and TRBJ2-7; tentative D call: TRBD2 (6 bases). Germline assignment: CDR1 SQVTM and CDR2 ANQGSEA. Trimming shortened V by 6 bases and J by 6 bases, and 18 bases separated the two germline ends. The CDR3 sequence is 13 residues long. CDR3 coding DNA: TGCAGCGTCGGCGGCCGGGAGTCCGGCGAGCAGTACTTC. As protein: CSVGGRESGEQYF.

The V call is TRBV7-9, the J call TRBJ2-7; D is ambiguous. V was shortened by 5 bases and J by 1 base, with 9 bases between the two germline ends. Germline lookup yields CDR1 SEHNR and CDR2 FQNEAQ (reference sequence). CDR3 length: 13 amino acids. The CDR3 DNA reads TGTGCCAGCAGCACAAAACAGTCCTACGAGCAGTACTTC. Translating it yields CASSTKQSYEQYF.

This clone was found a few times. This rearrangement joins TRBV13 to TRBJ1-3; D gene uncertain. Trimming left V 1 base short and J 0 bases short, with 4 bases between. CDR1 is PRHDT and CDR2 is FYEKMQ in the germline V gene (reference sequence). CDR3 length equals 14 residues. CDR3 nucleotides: TGTGCCAGCAGCTTAGTACACTCTGGAAACACCATATATTTT. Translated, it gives CASSLVHSGNTIYF.

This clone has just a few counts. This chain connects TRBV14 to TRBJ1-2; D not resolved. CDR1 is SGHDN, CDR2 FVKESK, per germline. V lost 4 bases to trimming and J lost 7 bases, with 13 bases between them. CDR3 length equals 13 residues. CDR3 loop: CASSPTFSSGYTF. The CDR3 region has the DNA TGTGCCAGCAGCCCGACATTTTCGAGTGGCTACACCTTC.

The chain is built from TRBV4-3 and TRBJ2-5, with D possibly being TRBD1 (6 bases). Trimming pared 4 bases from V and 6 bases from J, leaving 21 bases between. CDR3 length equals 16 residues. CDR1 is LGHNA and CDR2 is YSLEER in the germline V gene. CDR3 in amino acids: CASSLGDGRGQQTQYF. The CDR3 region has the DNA TGCGCCAGCAGCCTTGGGGATGGCAGAGGACAGCAGACCCAGTACTTC.

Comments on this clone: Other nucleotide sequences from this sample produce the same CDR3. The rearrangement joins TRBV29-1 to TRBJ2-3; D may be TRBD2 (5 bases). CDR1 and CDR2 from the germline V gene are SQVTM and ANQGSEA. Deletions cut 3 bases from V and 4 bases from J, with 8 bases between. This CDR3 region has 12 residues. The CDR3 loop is CSVDRESDTQYF. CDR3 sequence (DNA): TGCAGCGTTGACCGGGAATCAGATACGCAGTATTTT.

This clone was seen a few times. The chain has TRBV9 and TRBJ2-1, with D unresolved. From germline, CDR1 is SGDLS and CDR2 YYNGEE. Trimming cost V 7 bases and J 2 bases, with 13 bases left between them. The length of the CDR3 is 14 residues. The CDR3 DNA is TGTGCCAGCGGCCGAGAGGCCACCTACAATGAGCAGTTCTTC. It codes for CASGREATYNEQFF. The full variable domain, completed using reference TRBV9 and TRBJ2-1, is DSGVTQTPKHLITATGQRVTLRCSPRSGDLSVYWYQQSLDQGLQFLIQYYNGEERAKGNILERFSAQQFPDLHSELNLSSLELGDSALYFCASGREATYNEQFFGPGTRLTVL.

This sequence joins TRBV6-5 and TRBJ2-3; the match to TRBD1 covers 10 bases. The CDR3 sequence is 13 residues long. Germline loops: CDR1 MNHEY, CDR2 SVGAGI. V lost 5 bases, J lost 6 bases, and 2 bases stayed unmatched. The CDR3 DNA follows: TGTGCCAGCAGTGGGACAGGGGCCGATACGCAGTATTTT. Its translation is CASSGTGADTQYF.

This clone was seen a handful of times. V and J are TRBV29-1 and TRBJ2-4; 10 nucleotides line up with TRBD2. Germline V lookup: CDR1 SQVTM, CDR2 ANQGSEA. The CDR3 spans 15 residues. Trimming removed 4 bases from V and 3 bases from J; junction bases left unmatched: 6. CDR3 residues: CSVALSSGSKNIQYF. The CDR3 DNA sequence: TGCAGCGTTGCTCTTTCTAGCGGGAGCAAAAACATTCAGTACTTC.